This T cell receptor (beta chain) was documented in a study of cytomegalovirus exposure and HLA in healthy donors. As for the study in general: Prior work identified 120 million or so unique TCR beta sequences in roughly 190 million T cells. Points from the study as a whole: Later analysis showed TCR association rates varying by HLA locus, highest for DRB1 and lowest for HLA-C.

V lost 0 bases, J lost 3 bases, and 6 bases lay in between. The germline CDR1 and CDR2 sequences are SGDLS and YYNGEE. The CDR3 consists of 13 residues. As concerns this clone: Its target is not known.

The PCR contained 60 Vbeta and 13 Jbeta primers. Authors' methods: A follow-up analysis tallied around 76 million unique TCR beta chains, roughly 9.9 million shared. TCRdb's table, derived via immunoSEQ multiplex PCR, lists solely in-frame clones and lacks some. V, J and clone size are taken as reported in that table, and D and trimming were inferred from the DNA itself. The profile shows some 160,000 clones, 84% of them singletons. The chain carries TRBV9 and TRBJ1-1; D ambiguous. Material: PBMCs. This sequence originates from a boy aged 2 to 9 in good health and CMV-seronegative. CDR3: CASSVGGYTEAFF. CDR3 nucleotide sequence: TGTGCCAGCAGCGTAGGAGGGTACACTGAAGCTTTCTTT.